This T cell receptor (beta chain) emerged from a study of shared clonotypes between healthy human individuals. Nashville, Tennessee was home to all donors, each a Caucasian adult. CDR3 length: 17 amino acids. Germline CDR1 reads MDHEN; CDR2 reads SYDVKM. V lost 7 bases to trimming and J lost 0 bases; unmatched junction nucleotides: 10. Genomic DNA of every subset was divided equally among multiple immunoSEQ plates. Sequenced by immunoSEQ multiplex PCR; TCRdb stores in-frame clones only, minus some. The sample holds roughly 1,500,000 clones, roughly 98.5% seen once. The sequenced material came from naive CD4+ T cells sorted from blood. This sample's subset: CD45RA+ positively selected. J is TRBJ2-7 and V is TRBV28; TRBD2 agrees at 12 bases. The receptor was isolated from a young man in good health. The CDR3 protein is CASTGPLAGGNSYEQYF. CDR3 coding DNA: TGTGCCAGCACCGGACCCCTAGCGGGAGGGAACTCCTACGAGCAGTACTTC.